This paragraph covers one T cell receptor beta chain sequence. The sample originates from a study of control samples from healthy donors and cancer patients. TCRdb's table, derived via immunoSEQ multiplex PCR, lists solely in-frame clones and lacks some. The sample has fewer than 200,000 clones, 95% to 96% seen once. CDR1 is SGDLS, CDR2 YYNGEE, per germline. V lost 3 bases and J lost 3; bases outside the gene matches: 2. This CDR3 contains 14 residues. The TCR sequence derives from a woman in her 30s in good health. The sample consisted of blood. The chain employs TRBV9 and TRBJ1-3; 8 bases fit TRBD1. CDR3 sequence: CASSATGGGNTIYF. The CDR3 region has the DNA TGTGCCAGCAGCGCTACAGGGGGTGGAAACACCATATATTTT.